The T cell receptor beta chain described here comes from a study of cytomegalovirus exposure and HLA in healthy donors. Sequencing was performed with immunoSEQ multiplex PCR; in TCRdb, only in-frame clones are kept and a portion is missing. The sample holds about 180,000 clones, around nine tenths seen once. Regarding this clone: Antigen unknown.

Study-level points and caveats: A later analysis found first-cohort TCR clusters tended to co-occur in the 90 to 150 validation repertoires.

The trim removed 1 base at V and 5 bases at J, leaving 8 bases unmatched. Germline V CDR1 and CDR2: SGHAT, FQNNGV. The CDR3 length is 16 residues. The clonotype was recovered from a man between 18 and 29 years old in good health and CMV-seropositive. V is TRBV11-2 and J is TRBJ1-1; 9 bases match TRBD1. Sequencing was performed on PBMCs. The CDR3: CASSLVTGGFRTEAFF. The CDR3 nucleotides are TGTGCCAGCAGCTTAGTTACAGGGGGCTTCAGGACTGAAGCTTTCTTT.